What follows describes a single T cell receptor (beta chain). The data derive from a study of blood T cell repertoires in COVID-19. Study in general: Donors in the United States, Italy and Spain gave samples during acute or convalescent COVID-19. PBMCs, B-cell-depleted T cells, or T cells were the source of the cDNA or gDNA that made up the material.

Sequencing was performed with immunoSEQ multiplex PCR; in TCRdb, only in-frame clones are kept and a portion is missing. This table has roughly 280,000 clones, approximately 92% appearing once. Participants were aged about 18 to 100 years, lived in some 23 US areas, and enrolled virtually. Germline CDR1 SGDLS, CDR2 YYNGEE. The CDR3 contains 14 residues. V gave up 6 bases and J gave up 0 bases, with 12 bases separating them. This receptor was taken from a woman aged 18-30 years who had recovered from COVID-19. Sequencing was carried out using PBMCs or T cells enriched from blood (not recorded which). V is TRBV9 and J is TRBJ1-1; D might be TRBD1 (5 bases). This chain's CDR3 is CASTPGTVNTEAFF. CDR3 coding DNA: TGTGCCAGCACCCCCGGGACTGTGAACACTGAAGCTTTCTTT.